This TCR beta chain was documented in a study of cytomegalovirus exposure and HLA in healthy donors. Researchers ran the PCR with 60 Vbeta and 13 Jbeta primers. Here immunoSEQ multiplex PCR was the method, and the copy in TCRdb shows in-frame clones only, minus some. Recorded for this sample: 110,000 to 150,000 clones. Trimming left V 0 bases short and J 4 bases short, with 9 bases between. The germline V gene encodes CDR1 MNHEY and CDR2 SVGAGI. CDR3 length equals 14 residues. The chain uses TRBV6-5 and TRBJ1-2, with D possibly matching TRBD1 (6 bases). The sequenced material came from PBMCs. The sequence was obtained from a male donor in good health and CMV-seronegative. The CDR3 is CASSYSQGTYGYTF. The CDR3 DNA reads as TGTGCCAGCAGTTACTCACAGGGAACCTATGGCTACACCTTC.